These T cell receptor beta chains were read from a single sample in a study of blood T cell repertoires in COVID-19. Libraries were prepared by immunoSEQ multiplex PCR; TCRdb keeps only in-frame clonotypes and omits some of them. Of just under 85,000 clones listed, 83% were seen once; the top ten hold 29%. Material for sequencing was peripheral blood. The source of these receptors is a woman older than 75 with acute or convalescent COVID-19. Both conserved end residues are part of each CDR3. Clone sizes are given selectively: once, few, many, or a class where the clone is expanded.

J	size	V	CDR3
TRBJ2-7	-	TRBV18	CASSSTGTAYEQYF
TRBJ1-6	few	TRBV27	CATSTGFSSPLHF
TRBJ1-4	-	TRBV7-2	CASSLGQVSEKLFF
TRBJ2-4	-	TRBV23-1	CASSQFEQQAKNIQYF
TRBJ2-7	-	TRBV3-1/TRBV3-2	CASSPSPATGEQYF
TRBJ2-5	once	TRBV3-1/TRBV3-2	CASSHPTGVETQYF
TRBJ2-5	once	TRBV7-2	CASSLAGGGETQYF
TRBJ2-1	few	TRBV6-2/TRBV6-3	CASSYPGTGNYNEQFF
TRBJ2-1	-	TRBV5-4	CASSPKGGGYNEQFF
TRBJ2-7	-	TRBV5-1	CASSLDPSSYEQYF
TRBJ2-5	-	TRBV11-2	CASSPPFAGETQYF
TRBJ2-3	-	TRBV27	CASSRTSGRVDTQYF
TRBJ2-7	-	TRBV18	CASSRVGGESYEQYF
TRBJ2-3	-	TRBV11-2	CASSLGGTQYF
TRBJ2-2	-	TRBV5-8	CASSPGLARSAGELFF
TRBJ2-5	-	TRBV5-1	CASSARTGGETQYF
TRBJ2-2	few	TRBV5-1	CASSLGTGVTGELFF
TRBJ1-6	-	TRBV15	CATSRDRNRGYSPLHF
TRBJ2-3	-	TRBV18	CASSPGQGEYTQYF
TRBJ2-7	-	TRBV11-3	CASSSKGDPYEQYF
TRBJ2-2	-	TRBV2	CASSGQGAEYGELFF
TRBJ2-5	-	TRBV5-8	CASSFNSRGETQYF